The rows below give T cell receptor beta chains drawn from one sample of a study of blood T cell repertoires in COVID-19. Sequencing used immunoSEQ multiplex PCR; TCRdb keeps in-frame clones, though not all of them. Of hundreds of thousands of clones detected, about 88% appear once; the ten largest clones hold more than 0.8%. The sample comprised PBMCs or T cells enriched from blood (not recorded which). These receptors all come from a woman in her twenties or thirties who had recovered from COVID-19. CDR3s leave out the opening cysteine and the closing phenylalanine or tryptophan. Each record gives: V gene, D gene, J gene, CDR3 protein. D genes are given only for firm matches.

>TRBV7-9|.|TRBJ2-3
ASSSPVEAGTSGTDTQY
>TRBV4-3|TRBD2|TRBJ2-1
ASSQDSGRTSFRNEQF
>TRBV10-3|.|TRBJ1-2
AIRMDSAYGYT
>TRBV19|.|TRBJ1-5
ASTEGGGLYSNQPQH
>TRBV18|.|TRBJ1-3
ASSPPTGTGNTIY
>TRBV7-9|TRBD2|TRBJ2-7
ASSFVGLGSYEQY
>TRBV4-3|TRBD1|TRBJ2-1
ASSQQLGTGRNEQF
>TRBV5-1|TRBD1|TRBJ1-1
ASSLEGTGFRVDTEAF
>TRBV7-2|TRBD1|TRBJ2-1
ASSLGGLQGARNEQF
>TRBV5-1|TRBD1|TRBJ1-1
ASSSGQVSRGTEAF
>TRBV7-6|.|TRBJ1-1
ASSLGSGSAATEAF
>TRBV27|.|TRBJ2-7
ASSRTGSYEQY
>TRBV13|.|TRBJ1-5
ASSNRLNQPQH
>TRBV19|TRBD2|TRBJ2-2
ASSIGPSGGTRAGELF
>TRBV27|.|TRBJ1-5
ASSSIYPHRNSNQPQH
>TRBV30|.|TRBJ1-1
ACQTGSGRGTEAF
>TRBV28|.|TRBJ1-5
ASSLDGGVNQPQH
>TRBV30|.|TRBJ1-2
AKGFQGGYT
>TRBV12-3/TRBV12-4|TRBD2|TRBJ2-1
ASTGGAGEQF
>TRBV2|.|TRBJ2-2
ASRAGRLTGELF
>TRBV5-4|TRBD1|TRBJ1-2
ASSLEMGQLEDGYT
>TRBV4-1|.|TRBJ1-1
ASSREVGEGTEAF
>TRBV5-4|.|TRBJ1-2
ASSLAPRRTGADYT
>TRBV9|.|TRBJ2-3
ASSVENVPAQY
>TRBV19|TRBD1|TRBJ1-6
ASSISRTGVSSPLH
>TRBV7-9|.|TRBJ1-1
ASSSSAGEEPF
>TRBV6-1|.|TRBJ2-7
ASSESIGGYSEQY
>TRBV18|.|TRBJ1-3
ASSPVPGSGNTIY
>TRBV7-9|.|TRBJ2-1
ASSWWGFEQF
>TRBV14|.|TRBJ1-1
ASSRWQNTEAF
>TRBV7-9|.|TRBJ1-6
ASSLEGRDSPLH
>TRBV5-6|.|TRBJ2-7
ASSLDNSYEQY
>TRBV4-1|.|TRBJ1-1
ASSQDPRQANTEAF
>TRBV18|TRBD1|TRBJ1-1
ASSPTGRDTEAF
>TRBV5-1|TRBD1|TRBJ2-2
ASSSRPGQGNTGELF
>TRBV10-3|.|TRBJ1-1
AISDSRNTEAF
>TRBV19|TRBD2|TRBJ2-3
ASSMSGSAGGFPDTQY
>TRBV28|.|TRBJ1-1
ASSLDSQNKAF
>TRBV19|.|TRBJ2-7
ASKTEDSYEQY
>TRBV30|.|TRBJ2-1
AWSATGKDYNEQF